The 17 T cell receptor beta chains below all came from one sample that was sequenced in a study of OX40 agonist ivuxolimab in advanced cancers. Using immunoSEQ multiplex PCR, the repertoire was profiled, and TCRdb retains in-frame clones only, with some absent. Counted here are about 20,000 clones, 80% to 90% occurring once; the ten biggest clones make up 23%. The specimen was CD4+ or CD8+ T cells sorted from blood, collected in a trial of the OX40 agonist ivuxolimab. These receptors came from an adult with an advanced solid tumor such as melanoma, head and neck, liver or kidney cancer.

V gene TRBV7-9 combines with J gene TRBJ1-2, with D possibly matching TRBD1 (5 bases). The CDR3 is 15 amino acids. Germline loops: CDR1 SEHNR, CDR2 FQNEAQ (reference sequence). V was cut by 8 bases and J by 8 bases, with 24 bases left in between. CDR3 coding DNA: TGTGCCAGCTCATACCTGGCGGCCAAGGGGAAGGGCTACACCTTC. It yields the protein CASSYLAAKGKGYTF. Variable domain in full (rest from reference TRBV7-9 and TRBJ1-2): DTGVSQNPRHKITKRGQNVTFRCDPISEHNRLYWYRQTLGQGPEFLTYFQNEAQLEKSRLLSDRFSAERPKGSFSTLEIQRTEQGDSAMYLCASSYLAAKGKGYTFGSGTRLTVV.

Of note for this clone: An end of the junction does not agree with germline; a read error may underlie this. The chain joins TRBV2 to TRBJ1-2; no reliable D call. The CDR3 spans 11 residues. The V gene's germline CDR1 is SNHLY and CDR2 FYNNEI. CDR3 DNA: TGTGCCAGCAGGCGAGACTATGGCCACACCTTC. It codes for CASRRDYGHTF.

The rearrangement links TRBV19 to TRBJ2-1; D not resolved. The V end was cut by 3 bases, the J end by 7 bases, with 7 bases between. The CDR3 extends over 12 amino acids. Germline V gene lookup returns CDR1 LNHDA and CDR2 SQIVND (reference sequence). The chain's CDR3 is CASSIFGNEQFF. DNA for the CDR3: TGTGCCAGTAGTATCTTCGGAAATGAGCAGTTCTTC.

The chain links TRBV6-6 to TRBJ1-4; perhaps TRBD1 as D (6 bases). The CDR3 has 16 residues. Germline V gene lookup returns CDR1 MNHNY and CDR2 SVGAGI (reference sequence). Trimming left V 2 bases short and J 3 bases short, with 13 bases between. The CDR3 region is CASSYDSTGPNEKLFF. The CDR3 nucleotides are TGTGCCAGCAGTTACGATTCGACAGGACCTAATGAAAAACTGTTTTTT.

This chain uses TRBV5-3 with TRBJ2-7; D unresolved. Being an ORF, TRBV5-3 has a function that is uncertain. This CDR3 has 14 amino acids. V lost 5 bases and J 9 bases, leaving 21 bases between the germline ends. CDR3 nucleotide sequence: TGTGCCAGAAGTCCTGGCAGGTGCCTCCTACGGCAGTACTTC. Amino acids: CARSPGRCLLRQYF.

The chain has TRBV12-5 and TRBJ2-7; 8 bases agree with TRBD1. Looked up from germline, CDR1 is LGHNT and CDR2 is FRNRAP. V dropped 0 bases and J dropped 0; count of bases not matched to a gene: 4. CDR3 length equals 16 residues. The CDR3, as DNA: TGTGCTAGTGGTTTGGTAGTTGGGACAGGCTCCTACGAGCAGTACTTC. Encoded protein: CASGLVVGTGSYEQYF.

The V gene is TRBV28, the J gene TRBJ1-1; D gene ambiguous. Germline CDR1 is MDHEN and CDR2 is SYDVKM. CDR3 length: 15 amino acids. V shed 0 bases and J shed 4 bases, with 12 bases lying between them. The CDR3 is CASSLWFGQVTEAFF. For the CDR3, the DNA is TGTGCCAGCAGTTTATGGTTCGGGCAAGTCACTGAAGCTTTCTTT.

This chain connects TRBV11-2 to TRBJ2-1; D gene uncertain. V lost 7 bases to trimming and J lost 5 bases, with 9 bases between them. Germline values: CDR1 SGHAT, CDR2 FQNNGV. The CDR3 length is 12 residues. CDR3 sequence (DNA): TGTGCCAGCACCGAAAAGAACAATGAGCAGTTCTTC. Translation gives CASTEKNNEQFF.

This rearrangement joins TRBV4-3 to TRBJ1-2; 9 bases are a match to TRBD1. The V gene's germline CDR1 is LGHNA and CDR2 YSLEER. The CDR3 runs to 15 residues. V shed 3 bases, J shed 7 bases, and the junction held 9 bases outside the gene matches. As DNA, the CDR3 is TGCGCCAGCAGCCAGACACAGGGGGCGGATCTTGGCTACACCTTC. Its translation is CASSQTQGADLGYTF.

The table lists this clone with a few counts. This chain uses TRBV27 with TRBJ2-7; TRBD2 aligns across 7 bases. Unmatched junction bases numbered 10, after V lost 7 bases and J lost 1 base. The germline V gene encodes CDR1 MNHEY and CDR2 SMNVEV (reference sequence). The length of the CDR3 is 15 residues. In nucleotides, the CDR3 is TGTGCCAGCAAGTTTGGGCTAGCGGAATCCTACGAGCAGTACTTC. Its translation: CASKFGLAESYEQYF.

The chain links TRBV11-2 to TRBJ2-3, with TRBD1 matching over 7 bases. The CDR3 consists of 13 residues. CDR1 is SGHAT and CDR2 is FQNNGV in the germline V gene. Trimming removed 7 bases from V and 1 base from J; junction bases left unmatched: 2. The CDR3 region has the DNA TGTGCCAGCATAGGGGGCGGCACAGATACGCAGTATTTT. This sequence encodes CASIGGGTDTQYF.

This chain connects TRBV5-1 to TRBJ2-1, with D possibly matching TRBD1 (6 bases). CDR3 length: 13 residues. V was pared by 4 bases and J by 7 bases, with 12 bases between. Looked up from germline, CDR1 is SGHRS and CDR2 is YFSETQ. CDR3 in DNA: TGCGCCAGCAGCCCTACAGGGTTTAATGAGCAGTTCTTC. It encodes CASSPTGFNEQFF.

CDR3 DNA sequence: TGTGCCAGCAGCTTAGCGGGGACAGGGTTCGAAGAGACCCAGTACTTC. It codes for CASSLAGTGFEETQYF. This chain joins TRBV7-2 and TRBJ2-5; 9 bases fit TRBD1. CDR1 is SGHTA, CDR2 FQGNSA, per germline. The J segment lost 3 bases and the V segment lost 0 bases, leaving 5 bases of the junction unmatched. The CDR3 totals 16 residues.

This clone was counted between two and nine times. The chain uses TRBV4-2 and TRBJ1-1; tentatively, D is TRBD1 (5 bases). Trimming shortened V by 4 bases and J by 8 bases, and 17 bases separated the two germline ends. The germline V gene encodes CDR1 LGHNA and CDR2 YNFKEQ. This CDR3 comprises 14 residues. The CDR3 spells CASSPLLRGYEAFF. In DNA form, the CDR3 reads TGTGCCAGCAGCCCGCTCCTGAGGGGCTACGAAGCTTTCTTT.

The chain couples TRBV5-4 to TRBJ2-5; D is ambiguous. CDR1 and CDR2 from the germline V gene are SGHNT and YYREEE (reference sequence). The CDR3 runs to 15 residues. Trimming left V 4 bases short and J 5 bases short, with 18 bases between. CDR3 sequence (DNA): TGTGCCAGCAGCAAGGATGGTGAGAGCTTTGAGACCCAGTACTTC. It encodes CASSKDGESFETQYF. Using reference TRBV5-4 and TRBJ2-5 for the parts outside the CDR3, the full variable domain is ETGVTQSPTHLIKTRGQQVTLRCSSQSGHNTVSWYQQALGQGPQFIFQYYREEENGRGNFPPRFSGLQFPNYSSELNVNALELDDSALYLCASSKDGESFETQYFGPGTRLLVL.

The rearrangement links TRBV6-6 to TRBJ2-7; a weak D match, TRBD1 (6 bases). The CDR3 contains 13 residues. In germline, CDR1 is MNHNY, CDR2 SVGAGI (reference sequence). The V gene lost 3 bases and the J gene lost 5 bases, with 11 bases spanning the gap. CDR3 nucleotide sequence: TGTGCCAGCAGTTATCGGGACACGGACGAGCAGTACTTC. Protein product: CASSYRDTDEQYF.

The chain employs TRBV7-8 and TRBJ2-7; D possibly corresponds to TRBD1 (6 bases). V was pared by 1 base and J by 2 bases, with 9 bases between. Germline assignment: CDR1 SGHVS and CDR2 FQNEAQ. The CDR3 consists of 14 residues. Here the CDR3 DNA reads TGTGCCAGCAGCTTAGGAGGACAGACCTACGAGCAGTACTTC. The encoded protein is CASSLGGQTYEQYF.